This T cell receptor (beta chain) was documented in a study of blood T cell repertoires in COVID-19. Study at large: Specimens from acute and convalescent COVID-19 originated in the United States, Italy and Spain. From T cells, B-cell-depleted T cells, or PBMCs came the material, which was cDNA or gDNA.

CDR1 and CDR2 from the germline V gene are LNHDA and SQIVND (reference sequence). V gave up 5 bases and J gave up 8 bases; unmatched junction bases: 6. The CDR3 spans 13 residues. In the source study's methods: Using reference gene primer amplification, nucleated cell counts were estimated. Sequencing used immunoSEQ multiplex PCR; TCRdb keeps in-frame clones, though not all of them. The V and J calls and clone size are taken from that table; D and trimming were inferred from the DNA. Among approximately 39,000 clones listed, 85% to 95% were seen once. This receptor was taken from a human donor with active COVID-19. The donor label of this sample is uncertain. This sequence joins TRBV19 and TRBJ1-2; TRBD1 matches 9 bases. Sequencing was performed on peripheral blood. The CDR3 loop reads CASSPRTGDGYTF. As DNA, the CDR3 is TGTGCCAGTAGTCCCCGGACAGGGGACGGCTACACCTTC.